Listed below are T cell receptor beta chains from one sample, sequenced in a study of CD8+CD57+ T cells in acquired aplastic anemia. TCRdb re-called the reads through MiXCR, storing one row per CDR3 protein. The sample holds about 160,000 distinct CDR3 sequences, about 50% seen once. Sequenced input: sorted CD4+, CD8+, or CD8+CD57+ T cells (not recorded which) from PBMCs. These receptors were collected from a human donor with aplastic anemia. CDR3s include the opening cysteine and the closing phenylalanine or tryptophan. Each record gives: J gene, clone size, CDR3 length, V gene, D gene, CDR3 protein, CDR3 DNA. A D gene is named only where the DNA matches it firmly. Clone size is shown for a subset of rows, as once, few, many or a class of expanded clone.

j_gene: TRBJ2-3; abundance: many; len: 16; v_gene: TRBV4-3; d_gene: TRBD2; CDR3aa: CASSRGTSGGTDTQYF; CDR3nt: TGCGCCAGCAGCCGTGGGACTAGCGGGGGCACAGATACGCAGTATTTT
j_gene: TRBJ2-3; abundance: NA; len: 14; v_gene: TRBV30; d_gene: TRBD2; CDR3aa: CAWSTGGATDTQYF; CDR3nt: TGTGCCTGGAGTACCGGGGGGGCCACAGATACGCAGTATTTT
j_gene: TRBJ2-1; abundance: few; len: 19; v_gene: TRBV4-2; d_gene: NA; CDR3aa: CASSQATAGRLYGHNEQFF; CDR3nt: TGTGCCAGCAGCCAAGCTACAGCGGGCCGACTGTACGGACACAATGAGCAGTTCTTC
j_gene: TRBJ2-7; abundance: NA; len: 13; v_gene: TRBV12-3/TRBV12-4; d_gene: NA; CDR3aa: CASSRPGNYEQYF; CDR3nt: TGTGCCAGCAGTCGGCCTGGAAACTACGAGCAGTACTTC
j_gene: TRBJ1-2; abundance: NA; len: 15; v_gene: TRBV24-1; d_gene: NA; CDR3aa: CATSDGQGPHYGYTF; CDR3nt: TGTGCCACCAGTGACGGGCAGGGACCTCACTATGGCTACACCTTC
j_gene: TRBJ2-1; abundance: many; len: 16; v_gene: TRBV11-1; d_gene: NA; CDR3aa: CASSLAGGRTYNEQFF; CDR3nt: TGTGCCAGCAGCTTAGCGGGGGGGCGGACCTACAATGAGCAGTTCTTC
j_gene: TRBJ2-6; abundance: many; len: 17; v_gene: TRBV7-3; d_gene: NA; CDR3aa: CASSLVSSGSGANVLTF; CDR3nt: TGTGCCAGCAGCTTAGTCTCATCGGGGAGTGGGGCCAACGTCCTGACTTTC
j_gene: TRBJ1-4; abundance: few; len: 17; v_gene: TRBV9; d_gene: NA; CDR3aa: CASSGIEPALPTGKLFF; CDR3nt: TGTGCCAGCAGCGGAATTGAACCTGCACTCCCTACTGGAAAACTGTTTTTT
j_gene: TRBJ2-2; abundance: NA; len: 17; v_gene: TRBV24-1; d_gene: NA; CDR3aa: CATSDLQGGPNTGELFF; CDR3nt: TGTGCCACCAGTGATTTGCAAGGGGGACCCAACACCGGGGAGCTGTTTTTT
j_gene: TRBJ2-7; abundance: once; len: 15; v_gene: TRBV7-9; d_gene: TRBD2; CDR3aa: CASSLAGGPAGEQYF; CDR3nt: TGTGCCAGCAGCTTGGCGGGGGGACCGGCAGGCGAGCAGTACTTC
j_gene: TRBJ1-3; abundance: NA; len: 15; v_gene: TRBV25-1; d_gene: NA; CDR3aa: CASSAGDLSGNTIYF; CDR3nt: TGTGCCAGCAGTGCAGGGGACCTCTCTGGAAACACCATATATTTT
j_gene: TRBJ2-5; abundance: NA; len: 16; v_gene: TRBV15; d_gene: TRBD1; CDR3aa: CATSADTGTVEETQYF; CDR3nt: TGTGCCACCAGCGCAGATACCGGGACAGTAGAAGAGACCCAGTACTTC
j_gene: TRBJ1-1; abundance: many; len: 13; v_gene: TRBV7-9; d_gene: NA; CDR3aa: CASSLSGNTEAFF; CDR3nt: TGTGCCAGCAGCTTATCTGGGAACACTGAAGCTTTCTTT
j_gene: TRBJ1-3; abundance: many; len: 13; v_gene: TRBV15; d_gene: NA; CDR3aa: CAISTGKGNTIYF; CDR3nt: TGTGCCATAAGCACAGGGAAAGGAAACACCATATATTTT
j_gene: TRBJ2-1; abundance: few; len: 16; v_gene: TRBV10-3; d_gene: TRBD2; CDR3aa: CAISEKAGTSGSDQFF; CDR3nt: TGTGCCATCAGTGAGAAGGCCGGGACTAGCGGGAGTGATCAGTTCTTC
j_gene: TRBJ2-1; abundance: many; len: 15; v_gene: TRBV25-1; d_gene: NA; CDR3aa: CASGGTGRTYNEQFF; CDR3nt: TGTGCCAGCGGAGGAACGGGACGGACCTACAATGAGCAGTTCTTC
j_gene: TRBJ1-3; abundance: NA; len: 15; v_gene: TRBV7-9; d_gene: NA; CDR3aa: CASSSARPGGNTIYF; CDR3nt: TGTGCCAGCAGCTCAGCCCGACCGGGTGGAAACACCATATATTTT
j_gene: TRBJ1-2; abundance: NA; len: 13; v_gene: TRBV7-8; d_gene: NA; CDR3aa: CASSLSDWYGYTF; CDR3nt: TGTGCCAGCAGCCTGTCAGACTGGTATGGCTACACCTTC
j_gene: TRBJ2-1; abundance: many; len: 16; v_gene: TRBV10-1; d_gene: NA; CDR3aa: CASSDRRDSSYNEQFF; CDR3nt: TGCGCCAGCAGTGATAGGCGGGATAGCTCCTACAATGAGCAGTTCTTC
j_gene: TRBJ2-7; abundance: NA; len: 12; v_gene: TRBV12-3/TRBV12-4; d_gene: NA; CDR3aa: CASSFNKYEQYF; CDR3nt: TGTGCCAGCAGTTTTAACAAATACGAGCAGTACTTC
j_gene: TRBJ2-1; abundance: many; len: 14; v_gene: TRBV10-3; d_gene: NA; CDR3aa: CAISEVGHLGEQFF; CDR3nt: TGTGCCATCAGTGAGGTGGGTCACTTGGGTGAGCAGTTCTTC
j_gene: TRBJ2-7; abundance: few; len: 13; v_gene: TRBV27; d_gene: TRBD1; CDR3aa: CASRAGQGSEQYF; CDR3nt: TGTGCCAGCAGAGCGGGACAGGGGAGCGAGCAGTACTTC
j_gene: TRBJ1-1; abundance: NA; len: 16; v_gene: TRBV5-1; d_gene: NA; CDR3aa: CASSLGDSQGAREAFF; CDR3nt: TGCGCCAGCAGCTTGGGAGACTCACAGGGAGCCCGTGAAGCTTTCTTT
j_gene: TRBJ2-3; abundance: many; len: 13; v_gene: TRBV30; d_gene: NA; CDR3aa: CAWSGQGTDTQYF; CDR3nt: TGTGCCTGGAGTGGACAGGGCACAGATACGCAGTATTTT
j_gene: TRBJ1-3; abundance: few; len: 16; v_gene: TRBV11-2; d_gene: NA; CDR3aa: CASSFLGVSSGNTIYF; CDR3nt: TGTGCCAGCAGCTTCCTCGGGGTTAGCTCTGGAAACACCATATATTTT
j_gene: TRBJ1-1; abundance: NA; len: 17; v_gene: TRBV12-5; d_gene: NA; CDR3aa: CASGLVYGGAMNTGAFF; CDR3nt: TGTGCTAGTGGTTTGGTATACGGGGGGGCCATGAACACTGGAGCTTTCTTT
j_gene: TRBJ2-3; abundance: many; len: 12; v_gene: TRBV27; d_gene: NA; CDR3aa: CASRDRTDTQYF; CDR3nt: TGTGCCAGTCGGGACCGCACAGATACGCAGTATTTT
j_gene: TRBJ2-5; abundance: NA; len: 14; v_gene: TRBV7-7; d_gene: NA; CDR3aa: CASSFGWGGETQYF; CDR3nt: TGTGCTAGCAGCTTCGGGTGGGGCGGGGAGACCCAGTACTTC
j_gene: TRBJ2-2; abundance: once; len: 14; v_gene: TRBV6-1; d_gene: TRBD1; CDR3aa: CASTGTESTGELFF; CDR3nt: TGTGCCAGCACAGGGACAGAGAGCACCGGGGAGCTGTTTTTT
j_gene: TRBJ2-3; abundance: NA; len: 14; v_gene: TRBV11-1; d_gene: NA; CDR3aa: CASRGFPSTDTQYF; CDR3nt: TGTGCCAGCAGAGGATTTCCTAGCACAGATACGCAGTATTTT
j_gene: TRBJ1-1; abundance: many; len: 13; v_gene: TRBV9; d_gene: NA; CDR3aa: CASSPDRYQEAFF; CDR3nt: TGTGCCAGCAGCCCCGACAGATATCAAGAAGCTTTCTTT
j_gene: TRBJ1-5; abundance: NA; len: 15; v_gene: TRBV5-1; d_gene: TRBD1; CDR3aa: CASSAKATGGQPQHF; CDR3nt: TGCGCCAGCAGCGCGAAGGCGACAGGGGGCCAGCCCCAGCATTTT
j_gene: TRBJ1-1; abundance: many; len: 13; v_gene: TRBV7-9; d_gene: NA; CDR3aa: CASSFGGDTEAFF; CDR3nt: TGTGCCAGCAGCTTTGGGGGGGACACTGAAGCTTTCTTT
j_gene: TRBJ2-1; abundance: few; len: 16; v_gene: TRBV12-5; d_gene: TRBD2; CDR3aa: CASGLEAGAFYNEQFF; CDR3nt: TGTGCTAGTGGTTTGGAGGCGGGAGCTTTCTACAATGAGCAGTTCTTC
j_gene: TRBJ1-1; abundance: many; len: 16; v_gene: TRBV4-1; d_gene: NA; CDR3aa: CASSQEIPTGNTEAFF; CDR3nt: TGCGCCAGCAGCCAAGAAATCCCGACAGGGAACACTGAAGCTTTCTTT
j_gene: TRBJ1-2; abundance: few; len: 15; v_gene: TRBV3-1; d_gene: NA; CDR3aa: CASSQDTGTSYGYTF; CDR3nt: TGTGCCAGCAGCCAAGATACAGGGACCAGTTATGGCTACACCTTC
j_gene: TRBJ2-5; abundance: NA; len: 15; v_gene: TRBV6-1; d_gene: TRBD1; CDR3aa: CASRPGQGYQETQYF; CDR3nt: TGTGCCAGCAGGCCGGGACAGGGGTACCAAGAGACCCAGTACTTC
j_gene: TRBJ2-7; abundance: many; len: 16; v_gene: TRBV7-2; d_gene: NA; CDR3aa: CASSWRGLGSSYEQYF; CDR3nt: TGTGCCAGCAGCTGGAGAGGTCTCGGGAGCTCCTACGAGCAGTACTTC
j_gene: TRBJ1-2; abundance: NA; len: 16; v_gene: TRBV15; d_gene: NA; CDR3aa: CATSRDRTGWPHGYTF; CDR3nt: TGTGCCACCAGCAGAGATCGAACAGGGTGGCCTCATGGCTACACCTTC
j_gene: TRBJ1-6; abundance: few; len: 15; v_gene: TRBV20-1; d_gene: NA; CDR3aa: CSARMGQGDRSPLHF; CDR3nt: TGCAGTGCTAGGATGGGTCAGGGAGATAGGTCACCCCTCCACTTT
j_gene: TRBJ2-3; abundance: NA; len: 13; v_gene: TRBV19; d_gene: NA; CDR3aa: CASSMQLGSSQYF; CDR3nt: TGTGCCAGTAGTATGCAACTCGGTTCTTCGCAGTATTTT
j_gene: TRBJ2-7; abundance: many; len: 13; v_gene: TRBV6-1; d_gene: NA; CDR3aa: CASWEQGDDEQYF; CDR3nt: TGTGCCAGCTGGGAACAGGGTGATGACGAGCAGTACTTC
j_gene: TRBJ1-5; abundance: NA; len: 17; v_gene: TRBV11-1; d_gene: NA; CDR3aa: CASSLVPSGYSNQPQHF; CDR3nt: TGTGCCAGCAGCTTAGTCCCCTCAGGGTATAGCAATCAGCCCCAGCATTTT
j_gene: TRBJ1-1; abundance: NA; len: 14; v_gene: TRBV2; d_gene: NA; CDR3aa: CARNDPGWNTEAFF; CDR3nt: TGTGCCAGAAATGACCCAGGGTGGAACACTGAAGCTTTCTTT
j_gene: TRBJ1-2; abundance: NA; len: 13; v_gene: TRBV7-2; d_gene: NA; CDR3aa: CASSPRWDYGYTF; CDR3nt: TGTGCCAGCAGCCCCAGATGGGACTATGGCTACACCTTC